The T cell receptor beta chain described here comes from a study of preoperative IRX-2 immunotherapy in early breast cancer. Treatment indicated: preoperative locoregional IRX-2 cytokine immunotherapy. Preoperative locoregional IRX-2 cytokine immunotherapy was tested in the phase Ib source study. The protocol was immunoSEQ multiplex PCR, while the TCRdb copy is restricted to in-frame clones and leaves out a portion. Among fewer than 30,000 clones listed, around 91% were seen once. Collection took place from a patient treated with IRX-2 immunotherapy. This receptor was taken from a human donor with breast cancer.

CDR3 in amino acids: CASRPPSSYEQYF. The DNA of the CDR3 is TGTGCCAGCAGGCCCCCCAGCTCCTACGAGCAGTACTTC. The chain links TRBV28 to TRBJ2-7; D ambiguous. The V end lost 6 bases, the J end lost 0 bases, and 9 bases lay between the germline ends. Germline assignment: CDR1 MDHEN and CDR2 SYDVKM. CDR3 length equals 13 residues.